This TCR beta chain was identified in a study of regulatory T cells in long-lasting Graves disease. Germline-derived CDR1 and CDR2 are LGHNA and YSLEER. V shed 4 bases and J shed 8 bases, with 17 bases lying between them. CDR3 length: 14 residues. Study findings and constraints: Investigators studied peripheral blood only, not thyroid tissue. Whereas new patients shared 900 to 1,000 public clonotypes, persistent patients shared more, at under 3,500.

Details on this clonotype: Its specificity is not known.

With iRepertoire HTBI primers and Arm-PCR of CDR3 regions, TCR beta libraries were built. TCRdb redid the calling of the multiplex PCR reads with MiXCR, one entry per CDR3 protein. The sample lists almost 350,000 distinct CDR3 sequences; roughly 21% were seen once. The time point is: persistent/refractory GD, antithyroid drugs over 5 years with positive TRAb. PBMC-derived RNA was used for the TCR library. Peripheral blood, around 10 milliliters of it, was drawn into EDTA tubes. This sequence originates from a female donor with Graves disease. V is TRBV4-3 and J is TRBJ1-2, with D unclear. Sequenced here: peripheral blood mononuclear cells (PBMCs), sampled when the disease was refractory, from a patient treated with antithyroid drugs. CDR3 DNA: TGCGCCAGCAGCCCCGGGATCAAAGAGCGGGGCTACACCTTC. Its protein is CASSPGIKERGYTF.